This T cell receptor beta chain originates from a study of Ad26.COV2.S vaccination and SARS-CoV-2 variants. Study overall: As a participant in COV1001, the donor was in the Ad26.COV2.S trial arm.

Measured with immunoSEQ multiplex PCR; TCRdb has only the in-frame clones, and not every one. This sample has 300,000 to 350,000 clones, with more than 85% found just once. With respect to this clone: Antigen specificity is unknown. Different DNA sequences within this sample yield the same CDR3.

Treatment specified: about 20 received Ad26.COV2.S at low or high dose, single or two shots; about five received placebo; per-sample allocation not given. Sampling was performed 63 days after the first vaccine or placebo injection. The CDR3 spans 15 residues. CDR1 is SGHRS, CDR2 YFSETQ, per germline. Trimming at V came to 1 base and at J to 2 bases, leaving 3 bases not matched to a gene. Study-level results: Participants given vaccine showed non-spike TCR breadth similar to that of placebo recipients. Spike-specific CD8+ and CD4+ T cell responses reportedly showed substantial breadth after vaccination.

The material was peripheral blood, obtained in a trial of Ad26.COV2.S vaccine versus placebo. The source is a person between 18 and 59 years old who received the Ad26.COV2.S COVID-19 vaccine or a placebo. The genes are TRBV5-1 and TRBJ1-3; 7 bases map to TRBD1. The CDR3 loop reads CASSLTGQAGNTIYF. The CDR3 coding sequence is TGCGCCAGCAGCTTGACCGGACAGGCTGGAAACACCATATATTTT. Supplemented by reference TRBV5-1 and TRBJ1-3, the full variable domain reads KAGVTQTPRYLIKTRGQQVTLSCSPISGHRSVSWYQQTPGQGLQFLFEYFSETQRNKGNFPGRFSGRQFSNSRSEMNVSTLELGDSALYLCASSLTGQAGNTIYFGEGSWLTVV.